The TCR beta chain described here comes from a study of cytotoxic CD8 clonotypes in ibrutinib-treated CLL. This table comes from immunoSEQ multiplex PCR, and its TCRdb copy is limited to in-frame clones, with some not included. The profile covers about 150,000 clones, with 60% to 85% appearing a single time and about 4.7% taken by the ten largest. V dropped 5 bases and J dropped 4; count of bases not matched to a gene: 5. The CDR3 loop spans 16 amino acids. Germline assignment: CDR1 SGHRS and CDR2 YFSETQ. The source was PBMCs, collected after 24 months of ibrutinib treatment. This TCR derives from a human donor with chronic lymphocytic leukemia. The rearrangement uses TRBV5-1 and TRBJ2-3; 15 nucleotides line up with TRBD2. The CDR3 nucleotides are TGCGCCAGCAGAGCCGGGACTAGCGGGGGGCCAGATACGCAGTATTTT. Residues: CASRAGTSGGPDTQYF.